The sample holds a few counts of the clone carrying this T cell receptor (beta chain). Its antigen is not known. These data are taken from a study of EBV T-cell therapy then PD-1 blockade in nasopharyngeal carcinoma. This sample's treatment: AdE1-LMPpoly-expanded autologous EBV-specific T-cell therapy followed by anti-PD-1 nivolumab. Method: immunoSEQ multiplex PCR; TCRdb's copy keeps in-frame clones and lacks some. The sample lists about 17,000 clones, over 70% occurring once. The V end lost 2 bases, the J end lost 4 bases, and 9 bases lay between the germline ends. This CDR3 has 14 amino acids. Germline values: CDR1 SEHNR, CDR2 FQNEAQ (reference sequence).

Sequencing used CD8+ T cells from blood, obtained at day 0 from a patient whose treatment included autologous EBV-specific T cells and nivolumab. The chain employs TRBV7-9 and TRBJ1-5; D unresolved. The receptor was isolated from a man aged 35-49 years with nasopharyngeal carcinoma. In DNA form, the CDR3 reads TGTGCCAGCAGCTTATTATCCGGAAATCAGCCCCAGCATTTT. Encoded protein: CASSLLSGNQPQHF.